This TCR beta chain comes out of a study of blood T cell repertoires in COVID-19. Study-level background: From the United States, Italy and Spain came samples of acute and convalescent COVID-19. PBMCs, B-cell-depleted T cells, or T cells provided the cDNA or gDNA that made up the material.

This CDR3 is built from 15 residues. From germline, CDR1 is SGHDT and CDR2 YYEEEE. The J segment lost 7 bases and the V segment lost 3 bases, leaving 7 bases of the junction unmatched. Original handling: By means of reference gene primer amplification, nucleated cell counts were estimated. Sequenced by immunoSEQ multiplex PCR; TCRdb stores in-frame clones only, minus some. V, J and clone size reflect that table, while D and trimming were determined from the DNA. The sample includes just under 350,000 clones, 90% to 95% of them seen just once. The receptor comes from a woman under 30 who had recovered from COVID-19. Sequencing was carried out using peripheral blood. The chain employs TRBV5-6 and TRBJ1-6, with 7 bases identical to TRBD1. CDR3 nucleotides: TGTGCCAGCAGCTACTCACAGGGGATCAATTCACCCCTCCACTTT. Translated: CASSYSQGINSPLHF.